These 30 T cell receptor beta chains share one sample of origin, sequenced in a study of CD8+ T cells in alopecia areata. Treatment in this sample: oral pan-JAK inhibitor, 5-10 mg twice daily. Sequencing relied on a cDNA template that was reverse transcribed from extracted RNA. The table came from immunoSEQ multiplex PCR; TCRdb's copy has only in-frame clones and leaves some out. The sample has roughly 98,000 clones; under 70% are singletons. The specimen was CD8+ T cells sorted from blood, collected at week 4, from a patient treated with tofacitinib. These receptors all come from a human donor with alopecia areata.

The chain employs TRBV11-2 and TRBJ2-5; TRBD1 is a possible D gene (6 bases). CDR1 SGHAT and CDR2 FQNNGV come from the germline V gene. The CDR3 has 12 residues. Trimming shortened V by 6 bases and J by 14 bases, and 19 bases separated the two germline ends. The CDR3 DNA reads TGTGCCAGCAGATCAGGGACACCCACGGTTTACTTC. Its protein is CASRSGTPTVYF. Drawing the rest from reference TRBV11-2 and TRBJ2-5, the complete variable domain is EAGVAQSPRYKIIEKRQSVAFWCNPISGHATLYWYQQILGQGPKLLIQFQNNGVVDDSQLPKDRFSAERLKGVDSTLKIQPAKLEDSAVYLCASRSGTPTVYFGPGTRLLVL.

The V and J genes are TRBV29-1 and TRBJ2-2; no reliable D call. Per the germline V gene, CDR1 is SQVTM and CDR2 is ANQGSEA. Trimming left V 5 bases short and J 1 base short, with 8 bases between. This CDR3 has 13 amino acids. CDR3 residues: CSVYVQNTGELFF. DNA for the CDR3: TGCAGCGTTTACGTGCAGAACACCGGGGAGCTGTTTTTT.

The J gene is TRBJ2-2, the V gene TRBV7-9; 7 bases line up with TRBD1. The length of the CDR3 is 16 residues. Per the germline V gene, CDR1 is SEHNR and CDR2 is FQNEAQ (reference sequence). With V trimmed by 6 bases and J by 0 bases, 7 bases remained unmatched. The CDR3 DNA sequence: TGTGCCAGCAGACCCCGGACAGGCCCGAACACCGGGGAGCTGTTTTTT. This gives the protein CASRPRTGPNTGELFF.

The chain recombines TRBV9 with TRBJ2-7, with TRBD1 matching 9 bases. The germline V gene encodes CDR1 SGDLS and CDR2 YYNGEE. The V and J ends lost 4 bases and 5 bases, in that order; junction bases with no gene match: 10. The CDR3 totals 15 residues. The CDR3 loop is CASSPRRTGVHEQYF. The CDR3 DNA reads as TGTGCCAGCAGCCCCCGAAGGACAGGGGTCCACGAGCAGTACTTC.

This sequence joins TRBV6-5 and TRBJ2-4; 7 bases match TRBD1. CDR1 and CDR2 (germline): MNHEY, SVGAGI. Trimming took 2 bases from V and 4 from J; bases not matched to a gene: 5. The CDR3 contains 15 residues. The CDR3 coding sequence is TGTGCCAGCAGTTACCGCGGACAGGAAAAAAACATTCAGTACTTC. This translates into CASSYRGQEKNIQYF.

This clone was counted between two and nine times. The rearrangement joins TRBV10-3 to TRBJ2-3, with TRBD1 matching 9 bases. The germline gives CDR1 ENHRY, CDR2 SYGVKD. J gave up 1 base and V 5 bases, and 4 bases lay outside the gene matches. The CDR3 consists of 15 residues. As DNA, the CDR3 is TGTGCCATCAGTTTACAGGGGGCAGGCACAGATACGCAGTATTTT. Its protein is CAISLQGAGTDTQYF.

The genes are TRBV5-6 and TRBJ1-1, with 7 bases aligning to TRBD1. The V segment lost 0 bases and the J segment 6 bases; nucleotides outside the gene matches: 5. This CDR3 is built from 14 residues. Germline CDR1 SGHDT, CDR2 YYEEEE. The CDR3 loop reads CASSLGQGSPEAFF. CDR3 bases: TGTGCCAGCAGCTTGGGACAGGGTTCCCCTGAAGCTTTCTTT.

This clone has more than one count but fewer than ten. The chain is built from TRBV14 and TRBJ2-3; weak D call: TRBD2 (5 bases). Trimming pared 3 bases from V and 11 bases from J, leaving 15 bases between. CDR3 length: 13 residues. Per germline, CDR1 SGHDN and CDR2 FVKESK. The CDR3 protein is CASSHKEAVEQYF. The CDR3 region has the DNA TGTGCCAGCAGCCACAAGGAAGCGGTTGAGCAGTATTTT.

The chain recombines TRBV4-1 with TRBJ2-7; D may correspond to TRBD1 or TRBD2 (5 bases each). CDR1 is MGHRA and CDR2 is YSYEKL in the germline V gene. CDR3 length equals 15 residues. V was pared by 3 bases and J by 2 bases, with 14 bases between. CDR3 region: CASSQGTGTPYEQYF. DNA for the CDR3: TGCGCCAGCAGCCAGGGTACCGGGACGCCCTACGAGCAGTACTTC.

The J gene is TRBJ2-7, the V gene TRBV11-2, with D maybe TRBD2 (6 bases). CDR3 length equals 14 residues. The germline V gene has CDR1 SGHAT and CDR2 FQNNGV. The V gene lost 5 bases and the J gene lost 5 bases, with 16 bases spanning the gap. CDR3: CASSPLAYGDEQYF. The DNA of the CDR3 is TGTGCCAGCAGCCCGCTAGCGTACGGTGACGAGCAGTACTTC.

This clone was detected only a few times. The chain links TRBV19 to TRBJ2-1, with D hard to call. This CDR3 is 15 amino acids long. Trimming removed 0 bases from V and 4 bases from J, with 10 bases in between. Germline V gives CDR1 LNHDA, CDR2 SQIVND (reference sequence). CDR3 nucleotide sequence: TGTGCCAGTAGTATAGATCTCAGTTGGTACAATGAGCAGTTCTTC. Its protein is CASSIDLSWYNEQFF.

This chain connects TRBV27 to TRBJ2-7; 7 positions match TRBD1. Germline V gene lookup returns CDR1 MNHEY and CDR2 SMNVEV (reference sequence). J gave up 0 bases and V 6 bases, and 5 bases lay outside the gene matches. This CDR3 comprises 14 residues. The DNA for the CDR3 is TGTGCCAGCAGGACCGGGACAGTCTCCTACGAGCAGTACTTC. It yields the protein CASRTGTVSYEQYF.

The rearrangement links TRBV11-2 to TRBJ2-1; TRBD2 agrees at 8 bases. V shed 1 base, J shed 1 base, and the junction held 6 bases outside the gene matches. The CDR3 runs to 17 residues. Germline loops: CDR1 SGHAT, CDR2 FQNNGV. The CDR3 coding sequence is TGTGCCAGCAGCTTAGGGATACTAGCGGCATCCTACAATGAGCAGTTCTTC. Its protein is CASSLGILAASYNEQFF.

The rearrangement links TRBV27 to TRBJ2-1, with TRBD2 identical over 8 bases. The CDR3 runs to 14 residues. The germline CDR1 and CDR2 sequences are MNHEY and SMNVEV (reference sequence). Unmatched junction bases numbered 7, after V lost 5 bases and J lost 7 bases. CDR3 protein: CASSLIAGRNEQFF. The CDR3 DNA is TGTGCCAGCAGTCTAATAGCGGGAAGGAATGAGCAGTTCTTC.

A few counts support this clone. Here the CDR3 DNA reads TGCAGCGTTGACGGGACACATGGCTACACCTTC. It yields the protein CSVDGTHGYTF. V is TRBV29-1 and J is TRBJ1-2, with D maybe TRBD1 (6 bases). V was trimmed by 3 bases and J by 6 bases, leaving 8 bases between them. The CDR3 is 11 residues long. The germline V gene encodes CDR1 SQVTM and CDR2 ANQGSEA. Together with reference TRBV29-1 and TRBJ1-2, the CDR3 gives the full variable domain: SAVISQKPSRDICQRGTSLTIQCQVDSQVTMMFWYRQQPGQSLTLIATANQGSEATYESGFVIDKFPISRPNLTFSTLTVSNMSPEDSSIYLCSVDGTHGYTFGSGTRLTVV.

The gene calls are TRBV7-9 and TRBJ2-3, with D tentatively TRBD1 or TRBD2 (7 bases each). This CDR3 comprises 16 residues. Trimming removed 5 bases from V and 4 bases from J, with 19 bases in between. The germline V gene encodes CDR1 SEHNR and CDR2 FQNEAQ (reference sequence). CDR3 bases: TGTGCCAGCAGCGCCTCCGACAGGGAGGGTGCAGATACGCAGTATTTT. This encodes CASSASDREGADTQYF. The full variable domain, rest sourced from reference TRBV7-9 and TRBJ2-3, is DTGVSQNPRHKITKRGQNVTFRCDPISEHNRLYWYRQTLGQGPEFLTYFQNEAQLEKSRLLSDRFSAERPKGSFSTLEIQRTEQGDSAMYLCASSASDREGADTQYFGPGTRLTVL.

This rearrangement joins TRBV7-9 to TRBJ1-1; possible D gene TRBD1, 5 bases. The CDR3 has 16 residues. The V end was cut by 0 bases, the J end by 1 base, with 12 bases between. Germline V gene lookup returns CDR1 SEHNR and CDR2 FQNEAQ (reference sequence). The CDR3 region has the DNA TGTGCCAGCAGCTTAGCTCCGTGGCAGGGGAACACTGAAGCTTTCTTT. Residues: CASSLAPWQGNTEAFF.

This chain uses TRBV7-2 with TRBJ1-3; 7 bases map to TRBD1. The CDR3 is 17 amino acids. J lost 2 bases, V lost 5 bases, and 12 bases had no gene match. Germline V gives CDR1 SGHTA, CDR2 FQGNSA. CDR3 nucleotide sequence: TGTGCCAGCAGCAAAACCCCAAGACAGGGCCCTGGAAACACCATATATTTT. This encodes CASSKTPRQGPGNTIYF.

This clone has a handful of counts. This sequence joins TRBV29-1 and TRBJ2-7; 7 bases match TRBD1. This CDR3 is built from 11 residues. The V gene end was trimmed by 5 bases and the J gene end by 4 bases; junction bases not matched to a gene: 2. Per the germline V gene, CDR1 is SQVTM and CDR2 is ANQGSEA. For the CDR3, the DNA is TGCAGCGTTTACAGGGGTTACGAGCAGTACTTC. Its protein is CSVYRGYEQYF.

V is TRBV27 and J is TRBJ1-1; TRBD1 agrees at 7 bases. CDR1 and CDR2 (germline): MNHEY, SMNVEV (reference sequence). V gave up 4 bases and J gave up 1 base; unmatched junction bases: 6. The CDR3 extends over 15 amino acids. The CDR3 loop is CASSSWGQQNTEAFF. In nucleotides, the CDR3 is TGTGCCAGCAGTTCGTGGGGACAGCAGAACACTGAAGCTTTCTTT.

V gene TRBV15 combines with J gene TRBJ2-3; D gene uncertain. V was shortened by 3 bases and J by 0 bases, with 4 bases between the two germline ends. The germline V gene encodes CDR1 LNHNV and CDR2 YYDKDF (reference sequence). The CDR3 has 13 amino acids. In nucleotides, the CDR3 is TGTGCCACCAGCAGTTACAGCACAGATACGCAGTATTTT. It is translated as CATSSYSTDTQYF.

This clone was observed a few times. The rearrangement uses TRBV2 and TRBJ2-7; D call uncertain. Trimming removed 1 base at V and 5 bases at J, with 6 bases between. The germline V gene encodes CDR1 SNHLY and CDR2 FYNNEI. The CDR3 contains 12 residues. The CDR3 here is CASSEGVDEQYF. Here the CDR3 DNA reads TGTGCCAGCAGTGAAGGGGTAGACGAGCAGTACTTC.

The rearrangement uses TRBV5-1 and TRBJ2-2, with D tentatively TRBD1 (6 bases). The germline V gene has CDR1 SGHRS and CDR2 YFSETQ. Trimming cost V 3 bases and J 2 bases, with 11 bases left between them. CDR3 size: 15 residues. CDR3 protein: CASSSPGQNTGELFF. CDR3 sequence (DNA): TGCGCCAGCAGCTCTCCGGGACAAAACACCGGGGAGCTGTTTTTT. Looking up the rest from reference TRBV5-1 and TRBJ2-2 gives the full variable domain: KAGVTQTPRYLIKTRGQQVTLSCSPISGHRSVSWYQQTPGQGLQFLFEYFSETQRNKGNFPGRFSGRQFSNSRSEMNVSTLELGDSALYLCASSSPGQNTGELFFGEGSRLTVL.

CDR3 bases: TGTGCCAGTAGTATACTGGGGTCGCGCACAGATACGCAGTATTTT. Its protein is CASSILGSRTDTQYF. The chain joins TRBV19 to TRBJ2-3; D gene uncertain. The CDR3 is 15 residues long. Germline V lookup: CDR1 LNHDA, CDR2 SQIVND (reference sequence). V was cut by 2 bases and J by 1 base, with 10 bases left in between.

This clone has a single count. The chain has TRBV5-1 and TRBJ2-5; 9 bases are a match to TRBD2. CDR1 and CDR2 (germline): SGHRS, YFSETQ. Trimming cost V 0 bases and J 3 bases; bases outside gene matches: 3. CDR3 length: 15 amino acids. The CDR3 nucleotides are TGCGCCAGCAGCTTGGTAATAGCGGGGGAAGAGACCCAGTACTTC. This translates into CASSLVIAGEETQYF. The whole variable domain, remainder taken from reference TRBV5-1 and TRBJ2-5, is KAGVTQTPRYLIKTRGQQVTLSCSPISGHRSVSWYQQTPGQGLQFLFEYFSETQRNKGNFPGRFSGRQFSNSRSEMNVSTLELGDSALYLCASSLVIAGEETQYFGPGTRLLVL.

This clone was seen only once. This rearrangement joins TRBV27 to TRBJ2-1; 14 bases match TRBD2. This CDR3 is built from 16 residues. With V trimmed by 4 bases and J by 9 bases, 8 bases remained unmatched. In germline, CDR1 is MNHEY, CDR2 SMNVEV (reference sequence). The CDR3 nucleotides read TGTGCCAGCAGTTACTCCGGGACTAGCGGGAGTACTGAGCAGTTCTTC. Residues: CASSYSGTSGSTEQFF.

CDR3 nucleotides: TGTGCCATCAGTGAGCTGGCAGATACGCAGTATTTT. Its protein is CAISELADTQYF. This chain links TRBV10-3 with TRBJ2-3, with unresolved D. The CDR3 covers 12 residues. Trimming cost V 2 bases and J 4 bases, with 4 bases left between them. The germline gives CDR1 ENHRY, CDR2 SYGVKD.

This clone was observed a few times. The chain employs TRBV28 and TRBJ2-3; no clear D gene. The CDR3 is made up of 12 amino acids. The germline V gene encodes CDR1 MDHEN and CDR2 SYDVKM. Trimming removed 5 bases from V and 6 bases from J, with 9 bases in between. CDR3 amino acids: CASSPGPDTQYF. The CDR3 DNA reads TGTGCCAGCAGTCCGGGTCCGGATACGCAGTATTTT.

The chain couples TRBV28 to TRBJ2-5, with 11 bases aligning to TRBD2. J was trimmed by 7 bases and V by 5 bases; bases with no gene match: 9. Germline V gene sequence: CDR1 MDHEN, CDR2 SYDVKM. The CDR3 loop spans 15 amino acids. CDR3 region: CASSQRLAGIPTQYF. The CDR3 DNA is TGTGCCAGCAGTCAGAGACTAGCGGGGATTCCGACCCAGTACTTC.

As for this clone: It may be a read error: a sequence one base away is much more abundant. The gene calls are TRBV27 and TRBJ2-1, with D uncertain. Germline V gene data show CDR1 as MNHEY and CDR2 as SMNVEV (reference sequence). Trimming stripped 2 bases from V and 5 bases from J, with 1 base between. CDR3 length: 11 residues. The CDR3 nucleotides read TGTGCCAGCAGTTTAAACAATGAGCAGTTCTTC. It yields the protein CASSLNNEQFF.